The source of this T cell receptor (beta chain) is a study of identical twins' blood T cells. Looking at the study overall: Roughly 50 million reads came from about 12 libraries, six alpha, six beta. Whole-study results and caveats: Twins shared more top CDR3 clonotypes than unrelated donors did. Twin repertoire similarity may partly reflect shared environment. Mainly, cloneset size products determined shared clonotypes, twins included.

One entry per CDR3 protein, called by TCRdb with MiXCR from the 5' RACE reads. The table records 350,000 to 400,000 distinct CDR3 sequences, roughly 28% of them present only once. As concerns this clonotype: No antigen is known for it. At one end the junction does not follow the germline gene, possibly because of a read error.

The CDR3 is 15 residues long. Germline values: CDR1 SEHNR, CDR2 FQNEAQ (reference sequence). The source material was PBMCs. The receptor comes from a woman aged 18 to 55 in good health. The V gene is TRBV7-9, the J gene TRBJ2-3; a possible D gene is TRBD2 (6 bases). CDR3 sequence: CAGSLGKRATDTQYF. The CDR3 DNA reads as TGTGCCGGCAGCTTAGGAAAGCGGGCCACAGATACGCAGTATTTT. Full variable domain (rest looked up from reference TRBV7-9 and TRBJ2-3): DTGVSQNPRHKITKRGQNVTFRCDPISEHNRLYWYRQTLGQGPEFLTYFQNEAQLEKSRLLSDRFSAERPKGSFSTLEIQRTEQGDSAMYLCAGSLGKRATDTQYFGPGTRLTVL.